This entry concerns a single T cell receptor beta chain. This record comes from a study of blood T cell repertoires in COVID-19. The V segment lost 9 bases and the J segment 4 bases; nucleotides outside the gene matches: 6. The germline CDR1 and CDR2 sequences are KGHDR and SFDVKD. This CDR3 contains 14 residues. Data came from immunoSEQ multiplex PCR; TCRdb stores just in-frame clones and leaves some out. The data contain around 100,000 clones, around nine tenths of them singletons. This receptor was taken from a man aged 35-49 years with acute or convalescent COVID-19. V usage is TRBV24-1 and J usage is TRBJ2-1; TRBD1 agrees at 9 bases. The specimen sequenced was peripheral blood. The CDR3 nucleotides are TGTGCCACCGAACAGGGGGCTGGTTACAATGAGCAGTTCTTC. This translates into CATEQGAGYNEQFF.